The entry below gives a single TCR beta chain sequence along with its context. Investigators took roughly 9.5 milliliters of peripheral blood from every donor. Next came a second PCR, run for about 6 to 12 cycles, which used a sample-barcoded 5' primer along with a J-beta primer mix. All cDNA molecules were each tagged by a template-switch adaptor with 12 random nucleotides. Each CDR3 protein gets one entry after TCRdb re-called the 5' RACE reads with MiXCR. Found here are fewer than 900,000 distinct CDR3 sequences, 36% of them singletons; the top ten hold 13%. This specimen belongs to a study of blood T cells in healthy people across ages. CDR1 is LGHNA, CDR2 YSLEER, per germline. The CDR3 sequence is 17 residues long. The V gene end was trimmed by 4 bases and the J gene end by 4 bases; junction bases not matched to a gene: 11.

The origin of this receptor is a man aged 18-30 years in good health. The rearrangement uses TRBV4-3 and TRBJ2-3; 10 bases match TRBD1. Sample: blood. Here the CDR3 reads CASSPTSGQGTADTQYF. CDR3 coding DNA: TGCGCCAGCAGCCCGACCTCGGGACAGGGGACCGCAGATACGCAGTATTTT.